A single sample is the source of the 7 T cell receptor beta chains below, sequenced in a study of beta chain features in type 1 diabetes. No antigen has been identified for these receptors. The isolated RNA, all of it, was reverse transcribed, so expressed TCRB transcripts were what got sequenced. Assay: immunoSEQ multiplex PCR; the TCRdb copy retains only in-frame clones and omits some. Among 600,000 or so clones listed, roughly 12% were seen once. The study's findings and limits: Shorter TCRB CDR3s, moderately but significantly so, were found in Type 1 diabetes patients in all four CD4+ subsets.

The sample taken for sequencing was naive CD4+ T cells from blood. Source of these receptors: a man aged 30 to 39 with type 1 diabetes.

There are a few counts of this clone. This chain links TRBV6-5 with TRBJ2-7; no clear D. In germline, CDR1 is MNHEY, CDR2 SVGAGI. Trimming cost V 4 bases and J 2 bases, with 9 bases left between them. The CDR3 has 13 amino acids. The CDR3 sequence is CASSLDGPYEQYF. CDR3 nucleotides: TGTGCCAGCAGTTTGGACGGTCCCTACGAGCAGTACTTC.

This clone showed up many times. The chain links TRBV27 to TRBJ2-3, with D maybe TRBD2 (5 bases). The V gene's germline CDR1 is MNHEY and CDR2 SMNVEV (reference sequence). The CDR3 is 15 amino acids. Trimming shortened V by 2 bases and J by 14 bases, and 23 bases separated the two germline ends. The DNA of the CDR3 is TGTGCCAGCAGTTTAGGGTCGACTACCCCGCTAGCAGTGTATTTT. This encodes CASSLGSTTPLAVYF.

The chain recombines TRBV25-1 with TRBJ2-7, with D hard to call. Germline loops: CDR1 MGHDK, CDR2 SYGVNS. Trimming took off 7 bases at V and 0 bases at J, with 7 bases between the two ends. This CDR3 is 12 amino acids long. The CDR3 DNA sequence: TGTGCCAGCAAGAGCAACTCCTACGAGCAGTACTTC. It translates to CASKSNSYEQYF.

The chain has TRBV7-2 and TRBJ2-1; 7 bases map to TRBD2. The V gene's germline CDR1 is SGHTA and CDR2 FQGNSA. The CDR3 has 15 residues. V shed 3 bases and J 10 bases; nucleotides not matched to a gene: 12. The CDR3 sequence: CASSLPVAGHGEQFF. As DNA, the CDR3 is TGTGCCAGCAGCTTGCCTGTAGCGGGCCATGGGGAGCAGTTCTTC.

The V call is TRBV19, the J call TRBJ2-3; 12 nucleotides agree with TRBD2. Germline loops: CDR1 LNHDA, CDR2 SQIVND (reference sequence). With 4 bases clipped from V and 5 bases from J, the junction kept 7 bases outside the gene matches. The CDR3 is 16 amino acids. This CDR3 reads CASSTWTSGAIDTQYF. The CDR3 bases are TGTGCCAGTAGTACTTGGACTAGCGGGGCTATAGATACGCAGTATTTT.

This clone was detected only a few times. The V gene is TRBV28, the J gene TRBJ2-5; possibly TRBD1 for D (6 bases). The DNA end is more similar to TRBJ2-7, so the J call may be wrong. Looked up from germline, CDR1 is MDHEN and CDR2 is SYDVKM. The CDR3 sequence is 12 residues long. In DNA, the CDR3 is TGTGCCAGCAGGCCCACAGGGTTCGAGCAGTACTTC. It specifies CASRPTGFEQYF.

This chain connects TRBV29-1 to TRBJ1-1; D uncertain. The germline gives CDR1 SQVTM, CDR2 ANQGSEA. The CDR3 contains 11 residues. V was pared by 6 bases and J by 4 bases, with 9 bases between. The CDR3 DNA sequence: TGCAGCGTCACACACTTCACTGAAGCTTTCTTT. Its translation is CSVTHFTEAFF.